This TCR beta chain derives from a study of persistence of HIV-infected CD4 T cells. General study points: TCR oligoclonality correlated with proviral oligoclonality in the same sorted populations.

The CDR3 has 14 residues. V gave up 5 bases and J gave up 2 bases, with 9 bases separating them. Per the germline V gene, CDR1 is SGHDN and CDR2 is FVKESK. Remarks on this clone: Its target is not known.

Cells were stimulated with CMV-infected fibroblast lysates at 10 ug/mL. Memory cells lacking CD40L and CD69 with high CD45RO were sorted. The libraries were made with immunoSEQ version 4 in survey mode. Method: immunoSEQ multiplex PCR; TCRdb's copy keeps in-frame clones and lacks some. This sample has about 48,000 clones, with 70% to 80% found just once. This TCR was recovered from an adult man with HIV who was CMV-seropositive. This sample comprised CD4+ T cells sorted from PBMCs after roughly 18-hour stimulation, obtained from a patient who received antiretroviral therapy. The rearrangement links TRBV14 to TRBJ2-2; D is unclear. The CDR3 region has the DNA TGTGCCAGCAGCGTCTACTCAAACACCGGGGAGCTGTTTTTT. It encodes CASSVYSNTGELFF.